These 13 T cell receptor beta chains were sequenced from one sample in a study of cytomegalovirus exposure and HLA in healthy donors. The data were produced by immunoSEQ multiplex PCR, yet TCRdb's version contains in-frame clones alone and is incomplete. Here the sample spans 130,000 to 150,000 clones, around 90% being singletons. Sequenced: PBMCs. The receptors derive from a woman between 18 and 29 years old in good health and CMV-seropositive.

This CDR3 is CASSLDSGGTDTQYF. DNA of the CDR3: TGTGCCAGCAGCTTGGATAGCGGGGGGACAGATACGCAGTATTTT. The gene calls are TRBV5-4 and TRBJ2-3; 10 nucleotides match TRBD2. The length of the CDR3 is 15 residues. Germline trimming cut 0 bases from V and 3 bases from J; bases unmatched to any gene: 1. Germline V gene lookup returns CDR1 SGHNT and CDR2 YYREEE (reference sequence).

This chain joins TRBV7-9 and TRBJ2-7, with D perhaps TRBD1 (5 bases). The V end lost 4 bases, the J end lost 3 bases, and 13 bases lay between the germline ends. The CDR3 loop spans 14 amino acids. Germline CDR1 is SEHNR and CDR2 is FQNEAQ (reference sequence). The CDR3, as DNA: TGTGCCAGCAGCTCGCCCGGGCAGGGCTACGAGCAGTACTTC. It specifies CASSSPGQGYEQYF.

J is TRBJ2-3 and V is TRBV14; D perhaps matches TRBD2 (6 bases). Germline V gene sequence: CDR1 SGHDN, CDR2 FVKESK. The germline V and J ends were trimmed by 4 bases and 3 bases, with 14 bases remaining between them. The CDR3 runs to 15 residues. The CDR3: CASSPRLEKTDTQYF. CDR3 DNA sequence: TGTGCCAGCAGCCCGCGACTAGAAAAGACAGATACGCAGTATTTT. Full variable domain (rest looked up from reference TRBV14 and TRBJ2-3): EAGVTQFPSHSVIEKGQTVTLRCDPISGHDNLYWYRRVMGKEIKFLLHFVKESKQDESGMPNNRFLAERTGGTYSTLKVQPAELEDSGVYFCASSPRLEKTDTQYFGPGTRLTVL.

V gene TRBV28 combines with J gene TRBJ1-1; 10 positions match TRBD1. The CDR3 is 15 residues long. Germline lookup yields CDR1 MDHEN and CDR2 SYDVKM. J was trimmed by 5 bases and V by 6 bases; bases with no gene match: 9. CDR3 DNA sequence: TGTGCCAGCAGCCTACCGGGACAGGGGCGTACTGAAGCTTTCTTT. It yields the protein CASSLPGQGRTEAFF.

J is TRBJ2-1 and V is TRBV7-9, with TRBD2 matching 12 bases. Losses at the gene ends were 3 bases for V and 10 bases for J; bases not matched to a gene: 1. From germline, CDR1 is SEHNR and CDR2 FQNEAQ (reference sequence). CDR3 size: 13 residues. For the CDR3, the DNA is TGTGCCAGCAGCTTCCTAGCGGGGGGGGAGCAGTTCTTC. This codes for CASSFLAGGEQFF.

This chain uses TRBV7-9 with TRBJ1-1; D perhaps matches TRBD1 (5 bases). Germline values: CDR1 SEHNR, CDR2 FQNEAQ (reference sequence). Trimming removed 0 bases at V and 2 bases at J, with 16 bases between. The length of the CDR3 is 17 residues. The CDR3 nucleotides read TGTGCCAGCAGCTTAGCATACTGGGGCGGCAGCAACACTGAAGCTTTCTTT. Amino acids: CASSLAYWGGSNTEAFF.

The chain is built from TRBV7-3 and TRBJ2-2; 7 bases fit TRBD1. This CDR3 is 14 amino acids long. Germline values: CDR1 SGHTA, CDR2 FQGTGA. Unmatched junction bases numbered 4, after V lost 1 base and J lost 8 bases. CDR3 DNA: TGTGCCAGCAGCTTAAACCCCAGGGGGGGGGAGCTGTTTTTT. Translation: CASSLNPRGGELFF. Using reference TRBV7-3 and TRBJ2-2 for the parts outside the CDR3, the full variable domain is GAGVSQTPSNKVTEKGKYVELRCDPISGHTALYWYRQSLGQGPEFLIYFQGTGAADDSGLPNDRFFAVRPEGSVSTLKIQRTERGDSAVYLCASSLNPRGGELFFGEGSRLTVL.

This clone was picked up one time. V and J are TRBV21-1 and TRBJ1-4. TRBV21-1 is a pseudogene segment. This CDR3 spans 15 amino acids. This chain's CDR3 is CASSKGREGPEKLFF. The CDR3 bases are TGTGCCAGCAGCAAGGGTCGGGAGGGACCCGAAAAACTGTTTTTT.

The chain carries TRBV4-2 and TRBJ1-1; 8 bases map to TRBD1. Germline V gene data show CDR1 as LGHNA and CDR2 as YNFKEQ. The CDR3 length is 18 residues. V lost 1 base and J lost 4; bases outside the gene matches: 14. CDR3 sequence: CASSQGTRDRSLSTEAFF. The CDR3 DNA reads TGTGCCAGCAGCCAAGGGACCCGGGACAGGAGTCTTTCCACTGAAGCTTTCTTT.

V gene TRBV10-3 combines with J gene TRBJ1-5; weak D call: TRBD1 (6 bases). The CDR3 has 15 residues. V was shortened by 2 bases and J by 7 bases, with 15 bases between the two germline ends. Germline V CDR1 and CDR2: ENHRY, SYGVKD. The CDR3 is CAISEQRGGGQPQHF. CDR3 nucleotide sequence: TGTGCCATCAGTGAGCAGAGGGGGGGCGGGCAGCCCCAGCATTTT.

This chain joins TRBV4-2 and TRBJ1-2; 10 positions match TRBD1. The length of the CDR3 is 17 residues. The V gene's germline CDR1 is LGHNA and CDR2 YNFKEQ. V shed 0 bases and J 6 bases; nucleotides not matched to a gene: 10. The CDR3 is CASSQDQGQGQVDGYTF. DNA of the CDR3: TGTGCCAGCAGCCAAGATCAGGGACAGGGGCAGGTGGATGGCTACACCTTC.

This rearrangement joins TRBV9 to TRBJ2-3; 9 nucleotides agree with TRBD2. Germline V gene data show CDR1 as SGDLS and CDR2 as YYNGEE. V was pared by 1 base and J by 6 bases, with 6 bases of the junction left unmatched. This CDR3 is built from 15 residues. CDR3 sequence: CASSVRLAGSDTQYF. The CDR3 region has the DNA TGTGCCAGCAGCGTAAGGCTAGCGGGATCGGATACGCAGTATTTT.

The chain uses TRBV4-2 and TRBJ2-5; no reliable D call. The CDR3 covers 16 residues. From germline, CDR1 is LGHNA and CDR2 YNFKEQ. Trimming took off 1 base at V and 7 bases at J, with 19 bases between the two ends. The CDR3: CASSQGLSSSIGTQYF. Written as DNA, the CDR3 is TGTGCCAGCAGCCAAGGCTTAAGCTCGTCGATCGGGACCCAGTACTTC.